Presented here are 23 T cell receptor beta chains from one specimen sequenced in a study of blood T cell repertoires in COVID-19. Profiling relied on immunoSEQ multiplex PCR, and the TCRdb table lists in-frame clones only, not all of them. Of tens of thousands of clones in the sample, about 90% were seen once. The source material was peripheral blood. Receptors originate from a human donor in a cohort sampled during active COVID-19.

The chain joins TRBV9 to TRBJ2-2; TRBD1 aligns across 7 bases. The CDR3 totals 15 residues. V gave up 0 bases and J gave up 5 bases; unmatched junction bases: 4. CDR1 is SGDLS, CDR2 YYNGEE, per germline. In nucleotides, the CDR3 is TGTGCCAGCAGCGTAGGACAGGGTAGGACCGGGGAGCTGTTTTTT. It specifies CASSVGQGRTGELFF.

The chain recombines TRBV28 with TRBJ1-4, with a weak D call TRBD1 (5 bases). Germline CDR1 MDHEN, CDR2 SYDVKM. V lost 5 bases, J lost 6 bases, and 16 bases lay in between. This CDR3 is 15 amino acids long. CDR3 sequence reads: CASSRRGGKYEKLFF. In nucleotides, the CDR3 is TGTGCCAGCAGTCGTCGTGGGGGGAAGTATGAAAAACTGTTTTTT.

This chain joins TRBV5-4 and TRBJ2-1; 11 bases map to TRBD1. This CDR3 is 18 amino acids long. V lost 4 bases, J lost 1 base, and 10 bases stayed unmatched. CDR1 and CDR2 from the germline V gene are SGHNT and YYREEE (reference sequence). CDR3 DNA: TGTGCCAGCAGCCGCGGACAGGGGGCGCGTTTATCCTACAATGAGCAGTTCTTC. It encodes CASSRGQGARLSYNEQFF.

V and J are TRBV6-5 and TRBJ1-3, with TRBD1 as a possible D gene (5 bases). This CDR3 contains 15 residues. V lost 6 bases and J 0 bases, leaving 12 bases between the germline ends. CDR1 and CDR2 from the germline V gene are MNHEY and SVGAGI. The CDR3 region is CASSSTASSGNTIYF. CDR3 nucleotide sequence: TGTGCCAGCAGCTCGACAGCAAGCTCTGGAAACACCATATATTTT.

V gene TRBV18 combines with J gene TRBJ2-5; maybe TRBD2 (6 bases). CDR1 KGHSH and CDR2 LQKENI come from the germline V gene. This CDR3 is 14 amino acids long. V was shortened by 1 base and J by 4 bases, with 10 bases between the two germline ends. CDR3 coding DNA: TGTGCCAGCTCACCACGGGGGGAGCGAGAGACCCAGTACTTC. Its translation is CASSPRGERETQYF.

The V call is TRBV6-5, the J call TRBJ1-2; D remains ambiguous. V was cut by 0 bases and J by 7 bases, with 18 bases left in between. The germline V gene has CDR1 MNHEY and CDR2 SVGAGI. The CDR3 contains 16 residues. The CDR3 region has the DNA TGTGCCAGCAGTTACTCGAGGAGGAAGGCGGATCGTGGCTACACCTTC. It translates to CASSYSRRKADRGYTF.

The chain uses TRBV4-2 and TRBJ2-1, with 10 bases identical to TRBD2. This CDR3 contains 14 residues. The V segment lost 4 bases and the J segment 9 bases; nucleotides outside the gene matches: 6. In germline, CDR1 is LGHNA, CDR2 YNFKEQ. Here the CDR3 DNA reads TGTGCCAGCAGCCCGGGACTAGCGCATACTGAGCAGTTCTTC. Amino acid sequence: CASSPGLAHTEQFF.

This sequence joins TRBV10-2 and TRBJ2-1; TRBD2 agrees at 14 bases. CDR1 is WSHSY and CDR2 is SAAADI in the germline V gene. Germline trimming cut 6 bases from V and 4 bases from J; bases unmatched to any gene: 2. This CDR3 spans 15 amino acids. In nucleotides, the CDR3 is TGCGCCAGCAGGGGACTAGCGGGGGCGTACAATGAGCAGTTCTTC. This encodes CASRGLAGAYNEQFF.

This chain links TRBV7-3 with TRBJ2-1; 9 positions agree with TRBD1. With 5 bases clipped from V and 4 bases from J, the junction kept 3 bases outside the gene matches. Per the germline V gene, CDR1 is SGHTA and CDR2 is FQGTGA. The CDR3 loop spans 14 amino acids. CDR3 region: CASSGQGRYNEQFF. The DNA of the CDR3 is TGTGCCAGCAGCGGACAGGGGCGATACAATGAGCAGTTCTTC.

The rearrangement links TRBV7-2 to TRBJ2-2; weak D call: TRBD2 (5 bases). Germline V gene data show CDR1 as SGHTA and CDR2 as FQGNSA. This CDR3 region has 13 residues. Trimming stripped 1 base from V and 9 bases from J, with 9 bases between. CDR3 in DNA: TGTGCCAGCAGCTTAGGAAGGGAGAGGGAGCTGTTTTTT. It translates to CASSLGRERELFF.

The chain joins TRBV7-2 to TRBJ1-3; 8 positions match TRBD1. The CDR3 sequence is 14 residues long. J gave up 3 bases and V 4 bases, and 2 bases lay outside the gene matches. CDR1 SGHTA and CDR2 FQGNSA come from the germline V gene. The CDR3 DNA sequence: TGTGCCAGCAGCTCCGGGACAGGTGGAAACACCATATATTTT. Translation: CASSSGTGGNTIYF.

CDR3: CASRRTVKDSPLHF. In DNA form, the CDR3 reads TGTGCCAGCAGACGGACAGTAAAGGATTCACCCCTCCACTTT. V and J are TRBV6-5 and TRBJ1-6; D is perhaps TRBD1 (6 bases). V lost 6 bases, J lost 8 bases, and 14 bases lay in between. Germline assignment: CDR1 MNHEY and CDR2 SVGAGI. The CDR3 has 14 residues.

V is TRBV5-1 and J is TRBJ2-7; 9 bases agree with TRBD1. V was pared by 2 bases and J by 4 bases, with 10 bases of the junction left unmatched. The CDR3 spans 16 residues. Looked up from germline, CDR1 is SGHRS and CDR2 is YFSETQ. The CDR3: CASSFSPGQGAYEQYF. The DNA for the CDR3 is TGCGCCAGCAGCTTCTCACCGGGACAGGGTGCGTACGAGCAGTACTTC.

The chain is built from TRBV28 and TRBJ1-5; 10 bases align to TRBD1. In germline, CDR1 is MDHEN, CDR2 SYDVKM. The J segment lost 6 bases and the V segment lost 5 bases, leaving 7 bases of the junction unmatched. The CDR3 runs to 15 residues. The CDR3 nucleotides are TGTGCCAGCAGTCAAAAGGGACAGGGGCGTCAGCCCCAGCATTTT. Translating gives CASSQKGQGRQPQHF.

The genes are TRBV5-8 and TRBJ1-5, with TRBD1 identical over 9 bases. Per the germline V gene, CDR1 is SGHTS and CDR2 is YDEGEE. The CDR3 runs 15 residues. With 4 bases clipped from V and 3 bases from J, the junction kept 5 bases outside the gene matches. The DNA of the CDR3 is TGTGCCAGCAGCCGCGGACAGGGGATCAATCAGCCCCAGCATTTT. It translates to CASSRGQGINQPQHF.

This clone was found many times. The V gene is TRBV18, the J gene TRBJ1-2, with D tentatively TRBD1 (6 bases). Trimming pared 2 bases from V and 4 bases from J, leaving 8 bases between. This CDR3 is built from 13 residues. Germline CDR1 is KGHSH and CDR2 is LQKENI. The CDR3 nucleotides read TGTGCCAGCTCACCAGGGGGCCCCTATGGCTACACCTTC. This encodes CASSPGGPYGYTF.

V gene TRBV18 combines with J gene TRBJ1-6, with 9 bases lining up with TRBD1. CDR1 and CDR2 from the germline V gene are KGHSH and LQKENI. This CDR3 has 15 amino acids. V was clipped by 3 bases and J by 4 bases; unmatched bases: 1. The CDR3 DNA is TGTGCCAGCTCACCGGGACAGGGATATAATTCACCCCTCCACTTT. It is translated as CASSPGQGYNSPLHF.

The chain joins TRBV6-6 to TRBJ1-1; 11 positions match TRBD1. Germline CDR1 and CDR2: MNHNY and SVGAGI (reference sequence). The CDR3 covers 17 residues. Trimming took 5 bases from V and 0 from J; bases not matched to a gene: 8. The DNA of the CDR3 is TGTGCCAGCAGTCGCAGGACAGGGGGCGGCATGAACACTGAAGCTTTCTTT. As protein: CASSRRTGGGMNTEAFF.

The V call is TRBV7-8, the J call TRBJ1-1; D possibly corresponds to TRBD1 (5 bases). From germline, CDR1 is SGHVS and CDR2 FQNEAQ. The CDR3 is 16 residues long. Trimming removed 7 bases from V and 4 bases from J, with 22 bases in between. CDR3 sequence reads: CASNAGTLRGGTEAFF. CDR3 sequence (DNA): TGTGCCAGCAACGCCGGGACTCTTAGGGGCGGCACTGAAGCTTTCTTT.

The chain links TRBV19 to TRBJ1-2; 9 bases are a match to TRBD1. The CDR3 spans 14 residues. Per germline, CDR1 LNHDA and CDR2 SQIVND (reference sequence). J gave up 7 bases and V 5 bases, and 8 bases lay outside the gene matches. The CDR3 nucleotides read TGTGCCAGTAGTCCTGGACAGGGGAATGGTGGCTACACCTTC. Translating it yields CASSPGQGNGGYTF.

V usage is TRBV2 and J usage is TRBJ1-6, with D possibly TRBD1 on 5 matching bases. Germline values: CDR1 SNHLY, CDR2 FYNNEI. The CDR3 runs to 15 residues. V lost 8 bases and J 0 bases, leaving 11 bases between the germline ends. CDR3 coding DNA: TGTGCCAGCGGGCGGGGGAGCTCCTATAATTCACCCCTCCACTTT. Amino acid sequence: CASGRGSSYNSPLHF.

This clone is deemed medium-sized. V is TRBV28 and J is TRBJ2-2; tentatively, D is TRBD2 (6 bases). Trimming pared 2 bases from V and 1 base from J, leaving 8 bases between. The CDR3 is made up of 15 amino acids. The germline CDR1 and CDR2 sequences are MDHEN and SYDVKM. CDR3 region: CASSLVGGNTGELFF. DNA of the CDR3: TGTGCCAGCAGTTTAGTGGGGGGGAACACCGGGGAGCTGTTTTTT.

The chain uses TRBV15 and TRBJ2-3, with 7 bases matching TRBD1. Per germline, CDR1 LNHNV and CDR2 YYDKDF (reference sequence). Trimming removed 4 bases from V and 2 bases from J; junction bases left unmatched: 3. There are 14 residues in the CDR3. The CDR3 reads CATSKTGSTDTQYF. The DNA for the CDR3 is TGTGCCACCAGCAAGACAGGGTCCACAGATACGCAGTATTTT.